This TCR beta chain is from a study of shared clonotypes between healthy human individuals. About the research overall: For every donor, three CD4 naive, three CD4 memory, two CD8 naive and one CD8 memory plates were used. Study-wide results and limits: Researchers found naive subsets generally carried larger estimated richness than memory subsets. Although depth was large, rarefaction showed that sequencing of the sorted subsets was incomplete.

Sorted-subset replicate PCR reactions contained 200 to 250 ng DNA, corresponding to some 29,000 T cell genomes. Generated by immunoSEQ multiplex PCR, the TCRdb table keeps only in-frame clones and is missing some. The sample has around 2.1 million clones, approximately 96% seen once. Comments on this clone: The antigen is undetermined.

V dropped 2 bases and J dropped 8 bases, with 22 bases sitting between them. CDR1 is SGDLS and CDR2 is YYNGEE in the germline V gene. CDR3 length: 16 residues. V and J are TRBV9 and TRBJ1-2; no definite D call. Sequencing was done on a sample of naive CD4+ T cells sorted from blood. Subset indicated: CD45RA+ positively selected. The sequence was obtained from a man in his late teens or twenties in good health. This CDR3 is CASSVSWTATSLGYTF. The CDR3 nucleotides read TGTGCCAGCAGCGTTAGTTGGACGGCGACGTCACTCGGCTACACCTTC.